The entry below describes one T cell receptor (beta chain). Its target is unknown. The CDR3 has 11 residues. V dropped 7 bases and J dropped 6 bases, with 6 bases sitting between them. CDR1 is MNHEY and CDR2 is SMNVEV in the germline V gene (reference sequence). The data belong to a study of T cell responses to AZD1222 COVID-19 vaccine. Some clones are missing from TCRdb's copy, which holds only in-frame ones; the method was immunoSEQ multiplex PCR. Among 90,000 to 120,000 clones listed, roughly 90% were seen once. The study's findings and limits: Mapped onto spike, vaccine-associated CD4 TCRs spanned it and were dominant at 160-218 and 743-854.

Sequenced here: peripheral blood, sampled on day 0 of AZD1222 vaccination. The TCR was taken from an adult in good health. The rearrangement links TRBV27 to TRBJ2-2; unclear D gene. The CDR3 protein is CASIYAGELFF. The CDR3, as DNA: TGTGCCAGCATCTATGCCGGGGAGCTGTTTTTT.